The 14 T cell receptor beta chains below come from one sample, sequenced in a study of cytomegalovirus exposure and HLA in healthy donors. Researchers ran the PCR with 60 Vbeta and 13 Jbeta primers. Libraries were prepared by immunoSEQ multiplex PCR; TCRdb keeps only in-frame clonotypes and omits some of them. The table includes some 130,000 clones, 60% to 85% detected once. Source material: PBMCs. These receptors all come from a female donor in good health and CMV-seropositive.

The chain uses TRBV5-1 and TRBJ2-5; 10 positions agree with TRBD1. Germline CDR1 and CDR2: SGHRS and YFSETQ. The CDR3 runs 16 residues. J gave up 7 bases and V 4 bases, and 13 bases lay outside the gene matches. The CDR3 here is CASSPGTGALGGTQYF. The CDR3 nucleotides read TGCGCCAGCAGCCCCGGGACAGGGGCCCTTGGTGGGACCCAGTACTTC.

The DNA for the CDR3 is TGTGCCAGCAGCTTAGCCGGGACAGAAACAGATACGCAGTATTTT. Amino acids: CASSLAGTETDTQYF. This chain uses TRBV7-6 with TRBJ2-3; 7 bases match TRBD1. CDR1 and CDR2 (germline): SGHVS, FNYEAQ. With V trimmed by 0 bases and J by 3 bases, 3 bases remained unmatched. This CDR3 region has 15 residues.

This chain uses TRBV7-9 with TRBJ2-5; D remains unclear. TRBJ2-7 matches the DNA end more closely, so the J call is doubtful. CDR1 and CDR2 (germline): SEHNR, FQNEAQ (reference sequence). The CDR3 has 11 amino acids. In DNA, the CDR3 is TGTGCCAGCAGCTTTTCCGTCGAGCAGTACTTC. Its protein product is CASSFSVEQYF.

The V call is TRBV15, the J call TRBJ2-2; 10 nucleotides agree with TRBD2. V lost 2 bases and J lost 2; bases outside the gene matches: 8. CDR3 length: 18 residues. CDR1 and CDR2 from the germline V gene are LNHNV and YYDKDF (reference sequence). This CDR3 is CATSRPKSGGANTGELFF. CDR3 DNA: TGTGCCACCAGCAGACCCAAAAGCGGGGGGGCCAACACCGGGGAGCTGTTTTTT. The full variable domain, in which reference TRBV15 and TRBJ2-2 provide the parts outside the CDR3, is DAMVIQNPRYQVTQFGKPVTLSCSQTLNHNVMYWYQQKSSQAPKLLFHYYDKDFNNEADTPDNFQSRRPNTSFCFLDIRSPGLGDTAMYLCATSRPKSGGANTGELFFGEGSRLTVL.

J is TRBJ2-1 and V is TRBV7-9; tentatively, D is TRBD2 (6 bases). The CDR3 runs to 15 residues. The ends were cut back, 1 base at V and 0 bases at J, with 7 bases in the middle. The V gene's germline CDR1 is SEHNR and CDR2 FQNEAQ (reference sequence). In nucleotides, the CDR3 is TGTGCCAGCAGCTTAGACGGGAGCTCCTACAATGAGCAGTTCTTC. Its translation: CASSLDGSSYNEQFF. Combining the CDR3 with reference TRBV7-9 and TRBJ2-1 gives the whole variable domain DTGVSQNPRHKITKRGQNVTFRCDPISEHNRLYWYRQTLGQGPEFLTYFQNEAQLEKSRLLSDRFSAERPKGSFSTLEIQRTEQGDSAMYLCASSLDGSSYNEQFFGPGTRLTVL.

The chain links TRBV10-3 to TRBJ1-5; 9 bases line up with TRBD1. Germline V gives CDR1 ENHRY, CDR2 SYGVKD. The ends lost 4 bases at V and 0 bases at J; junction bases unmatched: 7. This CDR3 region has 17 residues. The CDR3 sequence is CAISGTGGGYSNQPQHF. In nucleotides, the CDR3 is TGTGCCATCAGTGGAACAGGGGGCGGCTATAGCAATCAGCCCCAGCATTTT.

The gene calls are TRBV2 and TRBJ2-3; TRBD2 is a possible D gene (6 bases). The V end was cut by 7 bases, the J end by 0 bases, with 14 bases between. The germline V gene encodes CDR1 SNHLY and CDR2 FYNNEI. CDR3 length: 15 amino acids. The CDR3 reads CASTYGTSSTDTQYF. Written as DNA, the CDR3 is TGTGCCAGCACGTACGGGACTTCTAGCACAGATACGCAGTATTTT.

The V and J genes are TRBV4-2 and TRBJ2-1; 11 bases agree with TRBD2. CDR1 and CDR2 from the germline V gene are LGHNA and YNFKEQ. With V trimmed by 0 bases and J by 3 bases, 7 bases remained unmatched. The CDR3 is 18 amino acids. The CDR3 nucleotides read TGTGCCAGCAGCCAAGACCCGGGACTAGCGGTACGCTACAATGAGCAGTTCTTC. Residues: CASSQDPGLAVRYNEQFF.

The chain has TRBV13 and TRBJ1-3; TRBD1 agrees at 11 bases. Germline lookup yields CDR1 PRHDT and CDR2 FYEKMQ (reference sequence). The CDR3 is 16 residues long. Trimming at V came to 4 bases and at J to 4 bases, leaving 6 bases not matched to a gene. In nucleotides, the CDR3 is TGTGCCAGCAGCTCAGGGACAGGGGGAATCGGAAACACCATATATTTT. Its protein product is CASSSGTGGIGNTIYF.

The chain employs TRBV30 and TRBJ2-4; TRBD2 matches 12 bases. Germline CDR1 GTSNPN, CDR2 SVGIG (reference sequence). The trim removed 2 bases at V and 7 bases at J, leaving 3 bases unmatched. The length of the CDR3 is 14 residues. The CDR3 loop is CAWSLTSGSNIQYF. The CDR3 DNA is TGTGCCTGGAGTTTGACTAGCGGGAGTAACATTCAGTACTTC.

This clone was recorded a few times. This rearrangement joins TRBV5-1 to TRBJ2-5, with 10 bases matching TRBD2. CDR1 SGHRS and CDR2 YFSETQ come from the germline V gene. V shed 2 bases and J 5 bases; nucleotides not matched to a gene: 3. This CDR3 is built from 14 residues. CDR3 bases: TGCGCCAGCAGCTTCACACTAGCGGGGGAGACCCAGTACTTC. It specifies CASSFTLAGETQYF.

This clone was counted between two and nine times. The gene calls are TRBV5-5 and TRBJ2-6, with D perhaps matching TRBD2 (6 bases). Between the trimmed V and J ends, which lost 4 bases and 4 bases, there was a span of 18 bases. The CDR3 covers 17 residues. Germline assignment: CDR1 SGHKS and CDR2 YYEKEE (reference sequence). The CDR3 DNA reads as TGTGCCAGCAGCCCTGGTCGGTCTAGCGAGGGGGCCAACGTCCTGACTTTC. Translated: CASSPGRSSEGANVLTF.

V and J are TRBV9 and TRBJ2-7, with 8 bases lining up with TRBD1. After removal of 0 bases from V and 6 bases from J, the junction contained 5 bases not matched to a gene. The CDR3 has 14 amino acids. The germline CDR1 and CDR2 sequences are SGDLS and YYNGEE. The CDR3 DNA follows: TGTGCCAGCAGCGTAGGACAGGGGTTCGTCGAGCAGTACTTC. Protein: CASSVGQGFVEQYF.

The chain recombines TRBV29-1 with TRBJ2-1; D possibly corresponds to TRBD2 (6 bases). The germline V and J ends were trimmed by 3 bases and 10 bases, with 16 bases remaining between them. This CDR3 has 13 amino acids. Germline CDR1 is SQVTM and CDR2 is ANQGSEA. CDR3 loop: CSVDGGTRWEQFF. Written as DNA, the CDR3 is TGCAGCGTTGATGGCGGGACCCGATGGGAGCAGTTCTTC.